This T cell receptor beta chain came from a study of blood T cell repertoires in COVID-19. Study in general: From the United States, Italy and Spain came samples of acute and convalescent COVID-19. The cDNA or gDNA used as material had been derived from T cells, B-cell-depleted T cells, or PBMCs.

This clone has just one count. This CDR3 contains 17 residues. CDR1 is LNHNV, CDR2 YYDKDF, per germline (reference sequence). Trimming left V 2 bases short and J 6 bases short, with 19 bases between. Clones were sequenced by immunoSEQ multiplex PCR, and TCRdb holds only the in-frame ones, with some missing. The sample gives roughly 160,000 clones, 80% of which show up once; 3% to 3.5% is in the top ten. V usage is TRBV15 and J usage is TRBJ2-2; weak D call: TRBD1 (5 bases). The receptor's source is a woman in her fifties or sixties who had recovered from COVID-19. The sample consisted of PBMCs or T cells enriched from blood (not recorded which). Here the CDR3 reads CATSRSQKTVSPGELFF. DNA for the CDR3: TGTGCCACCAGCAGATCCCAAAAGACAGTCTCCCCCGGGGAGCTGTTTTTT.